These 4 T cell receptor beta chains came from one sample sequenced in a study of blood T cell repertoires in COVID-19. Measured with immunoSEQ multiplex PCR; TCRdb has only the in-frame clones, and not every one. Of 230,000 or so clones in the sample, 80% to 90% were seen once. Sequencing was done on a sample of peripheral blood. The receptors originated from a man younger than 40 with active or convalescent COVID-19.

The table lists this clone with many counts. The rearrangement uses TRBV4-3 and TRBJ2-5; 7 bases align to TRBD1. J was trimmed by 1 base and V by 0 bases; bases with no gene match: 2. CDR3 length: 15 residues. The V gene's germline CDR1 is LGHNA and CDR2 YSLEER. The CDR3 here is CASSQESGGQETQYF. CDR3 coding DNA: TGCGCCAGCAGCCAAGAGTCAGGGGGCCAAGAGACCCAGTACTTC.

This chain connects TRBV7-2 to TRBJ1-4, with D tentatively TRBD1 (5 bases). Germline assignment: CDR1 SGHTA and CDR2 FQGNSA. Deletions cut 1 base from V and 3 bases from J, with 18 bases between. The CDR3 totals 18 residues. CDR3 sequence: CASSLVGQGGFANEKLFF. The CDR3 bases are TGTGCCAGCAGCTTAGTGGGTCAGGGTGGTTTTGCTAATGAAAAACTGTTTTTT.

V usage is TRBV27 and J usage is TRBJ1-2; D uncertain. This CDR3 has 12 amino acids. V lost 5 bases, J lost 7 bases, and 11 bases lay in between. Germline CDR1 reads MNHEY; CDR2 reads SMNVEV (reference sequence). CDR3 region: CASSHVGRGYTF. The CDR3 DNA reads as TGTGCCAGCAGTCACGTCGGTCGTGGCTACACCTTC.

The chain recombines TRBV5-1 with TRBJ1-1; 9 bases line up with TRBD1. Germline V gene data show CDR1 as SGHRS and CDR2 as YFSETQ. The CDR3 consists of 11 residues. Losses at the gene ends were 7 bases for V and 12 bases for J; bases not matched to a gene: 7. The CDR3 loop reads CASRGTGTTFF. CDR3 in DNA: TGCGCCAGCCGGGGGACAGGGACAACTTTCTTT.